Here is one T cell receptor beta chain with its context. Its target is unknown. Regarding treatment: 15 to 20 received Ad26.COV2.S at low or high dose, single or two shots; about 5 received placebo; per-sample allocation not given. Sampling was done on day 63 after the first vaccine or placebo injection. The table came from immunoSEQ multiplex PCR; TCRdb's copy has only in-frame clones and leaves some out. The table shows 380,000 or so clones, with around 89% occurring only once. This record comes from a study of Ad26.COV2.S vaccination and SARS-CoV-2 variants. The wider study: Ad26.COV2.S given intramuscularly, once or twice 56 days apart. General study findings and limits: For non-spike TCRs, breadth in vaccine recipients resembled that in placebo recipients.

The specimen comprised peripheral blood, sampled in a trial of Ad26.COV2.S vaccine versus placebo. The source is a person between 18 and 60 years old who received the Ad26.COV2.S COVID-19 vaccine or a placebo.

The CDR3 here is CASRKASGNTQYF. The CDR3 region has the DNA TGTGCCAGCAGGAAAGCTAGCGGGAATACGCAGTATTTT. The chain has TRBV14 and TRBJ2-3, with 9 bases lining up with TRBD2. Unmatched junction bases numbered 5, after V lost 6 bases and J lost 7 bases. Germline V gene data show CDR1 as SGHDN and CDR2 as FVKESK. The CDR3 has 13 residues.